One and the same sample provided the 2 T cell receptor beta chains below, sequenced in a study of molecular identifiers for immune sequencing clone quantification. Each CDR3 protein is one row after TCRdb ran MiXCR on the PCR reads. The sample includes nearly 650,000 distinct CDR3 sequences, roughly 23% of them seen just once. Sequencing was done on a sample of naive CD8+ T cells from blood, with Jurkat cell RNA spiked in. Subset here: FACS-sorted CD8+CD4-CCR7+CD45RA+ naive T cells. All receptors derive from a human donor in good health. Some libraries in this study had Jurkat cell RNA spiked in.

This clonotype appeared many times. The chain combines TRBV7-9 with TRBJ1-3; a weak D match, TRBD1 (5 bases). CDR1 and CDR2 from the germline V gene are SEHNR and FQNEAQ (reference sequence). The CDR3 length is 15 residues. Trimming stripped 3 bases from V and 4 bases from J, with 13 bases between. CDR3 in DNA: TGTGCCAGCAGCTTCTACGACAGTGCCGGAAACACCATATATTTT. Its translation: CASSFYDSAGNTIYF.

This clonotype was seen only a few times. This chain links TRBV1 with TRBJ2-1; TRBD2, the table's D call, lacks a check against the DNA. TRBV1 is assigned pseudogene status. There are 16 residues in the CDR3. The CDR3, as DNA: TGCACCAGCAGCTCGCCGGGACTGCCACGCTACAATGAGCAGTTCTTC. Protein product: CTSSSPGLPRYNEQFF.